The 16 T cell receptor beta chains below come from one sample, sequenced in a study of blood T cell repertoires in COVID-19. The repertoire was sequenced with immunoSEQ multiplex PCR; TCRdb's copy has only in-frame clones and lacks some. The sample lists about 480,000 clones, approximately 89% occurring once. Sequencing was carried out using peripheral blood. These receptors all stem from a man in his late teens or twenties with COVID-19, enrolled during active disease.

This clone has only one observation. The chain links TRBV11-2 to TRBJ1-6; 8 positions match TRBD1. Germline V gene data show CDR1 as SGHAT and CDR2 as FQNNGV. V shed 5 bases and J 5 bases; nucleotides not matched to a gene: 8. The CDR3 contains 16 residues. This CDR3 is CASSPDRARNNSPLHF. CDR3 nucleotides: TGTGCCAGCAGCCCGGACAGGGCGAGGAATAATTCACCCCTCCACTTT.

The chain uses TRBV19 and TRBJ2-2; 7 positions agree with TRBD1. The CDR3 has 18 amino acids. Germline V gives CDR1 LNHDA, CDR2 SQIVND (reference sequence). Trimming took 6 bases from V and 5 from J; bases not matched to a gene: 18. CDR3 nucleotide sequence: TGTGCCAGTAGACATACCCGGGGTGTTACAGGGGAGACCGGGGAGCTGTTTTTT. It translates to CASRHTRGVTGETGELFF.

The gene calls are TRBV7-2 and TRBJ1-4; 9 positions agree with TRBD1. This CDR3 comprises 15 residues. From germline, CDR1 is SGHTA and CDR2 FQGNSA. With 2 bases clipped from V and 5 bases from J, the junction kept 3 bases outside the gene matches. CDR3 region: CASSLQGTGNEKLFF. The CDR3 coding sequence is TGTGCCAGCAGCTTACAAGGGACAGGGAATGAAAAACTGTTTTTT.

The rearrangement uses TRBV5-4 and TRBJ2-2; D may be TRBD1 (5 bases). V was trimmed by 0 bases and J by 4 bases, leaving 16 bases between them. Germline V gene lookup returns CDR1 SGHNT and CDR2 YYREEE (reference sequence). The CDR3 covers 17 residues. The CDR3 coding sequence is TGTGCCAGCAGCTTGGCCGGACACCACGGCTTCACCGGGGAGCTGTTTTTT. Residues: CASSLAGHHGFTGELFF.

Points on this clone: Other DNA sequences within the sample encode an identical CDR3. The chain links TRBV19 to TRBJ1-5, with D hard to call. Germline assignment: CDR1 LNHDA and CDR2 SQIVND (reference sequence). CDR3 length: 14 residues. Trimming shortened V by 3 bases and J by 0 bases, and 6 bases separated the two germline ends. As DNA, the CDR3 is TGTGCCAGTAGTATGCCCGGTAGCAATCAGCCCCAGCATTTT. Translating gives CASSMPGSNQPQHF.

The rearrangement links TRBV2 to TRBJ1-1; a weak D match, TRBD1 (5 bases). Germline CDR1 reads SNHLY; CDR2 reads FYNNEI. CDR3 length: 13 residues. V gave up 6 bases and J gave up 1 base, with 9 bases separating them. In nucleotides, the CDR3 is TGTGCCAGCAGCGCCAGGGAGAACACTGAAGCTTTCTTT. Translation: CASSARENTEAFF. Looking up the rest from reference TRBV2 and TRBJ1-1 gives the full variable domain: EPEVTQTPSHQVTQMGQEVILRCVPISNHLYFYWYRQILGQKVEFLVSFYNNEISEKSEIFDDQFSVERPDGSNFTLKIRSTKLEDSAMYFCASSARENTEAFFGQGTRLTVV.

The V gene is TRBV4-1, the J gene TRBJ2-2; TRBD2 aligns across 11 bases. This CDR3 is built from 15 residues. Germline CDR1 and CDR2: MGHRA and YSYEKL. J lost 5 bases, V lost 2 bases, and 1 base had no gene match. The chain's CDR3 is CASSQRTSGTGELFF. The CDR3 DNA reads TGCGCCAGCAGCCAAAGGACTAGCGGGACCGGGGAGCTGTTTTTT.

This clone was observed once. V usage is TRBV19 and J usage is TRBJ2-3; 7 bases are a match to TRBD1. The CDR3 contains 15 residues. V dropped 2 bases and J dropped 2; count of bases not matched to a gene: 4. CDR1 is LNHDA, CDR2 SQIVND, per germline (reference sequence). Here the CDR3 reads CASSIWDSITDTQYF. The CDR3, as DNA: TGTGCCAGTAGTATATGGGACAGTATCACAGATACGCAGTATTTT. The variable domain in full, with the rest retrieved from reference TRBV19 and TRBJ2-3, is DGGITQSPKYLFRKEGQNVTLSCEQNLNHDAMYWYRQDPGQGLRLIYYSQIVNDFQKGDIAEGYSVSREKKESFPLTVTSAQKNPTAFYLCASSIWDSITDTQYFGPGTRLTVL.

The chain uses TRBV18 and TRBJ2-7; 12 bases are a match to TRBD1. CDR3 length equals 17 residues. V shed 0 bases and J 6 bases; nucleotides not matched to a gene: 9. The germline gives CDR1 KGHSH, CDR2 LQKENI. CDR3 sequence reads: CASSPPRGGQGASEQYF. CDR3 bases: TGTGCCAGCTCACCACCTCGTGGGGGACAGGGGGCTTCCGAGCAGTACTTC. Based on the CDR3 plus reference TRBV18 and TRBJ2-7, the full variable domain is NAGVMQNPRHLVRRRGQEARLRCSPMKGHSHVYWYRQLPEEGLKFMVYLQKENIIDESGMPKERFSAEFPKEGPSILRIQQVVRGDSAAYFCASSPPRGGQGASEQYFGPGTRLTVT.

V gene TRBV7-7 combines with J gene TRBJ2-2; 16 bases align to TRBD2. CDR1 and CDR2 (germline): SSHAT, FNYEAQ (reference sequence). The CDR3 runs 18 residues. Trimming cost V 5 bases and J 5 bases; bases outside gene matches: 8. The CDR3 spells CASSPTGTSGGVTGELFF. CDR3 DNA sequence: TGTGCCAGCAGCCCTACCGGGACTAGCGGGGGGGTGACCGGGGAGCTGTTTTTT. Drawing the rest from reference TRBV7-7 and TRBJ2-2, the complete variable domain is GAGVSQSPRYKVTKRGQDVTLRCDPISSHATLYWYQQALGQGPEFLTYFNYEAQPDKSGLPSDRFSAERPEGSISTLTIQRTEQRDSAMYRCASSPTGTSGGVTGELFFGEGSRLTVL.

The chain couples TRBV5-1 to TRBJ2-7, with 9 bases matching TRBD2. V was clipped by 5 bases and J by 4 bases; unmatched bases: 7. This CDR3 spans 14 amino acids. The germline V gene encodes CDR1 SGHRS and CDR2 YFSETQ. This chain's CDR3 is CASRRVAGEYEQYF. In DNA, the CDR3 is TGCGCCAGCAGAAGGGTAGCGGGAGAGTACGAGCAGTACTTC.

V and J are TRBV15 and TRBJ1-1; TRBD1 aligns across 7 bases. Germline-derived CDR1 and CDR2 are LNHNV and YYDKDF (reference sequence). The length of the CDR3 is 15 residues. J gave up 4 bases and V 1 base, and 6 bases lay outside the gene matches. The CDR3 DNA sequence: TGTGCCACCAGCAGAGGGGGGGACAGCAGCACTGAAGCTTTCTTT. Protein product: CATSRGGDSSTEAFF.

This chain links TRBV20-1 with TRBJ1-1, with a possible D match to TRBD1 (5 bases). Germline-derived CDR1 and CDR2 are DFQATT and SNEGSKA (reference sequence). This CDR3 has 11 residues. V dropped 6 bases and J dropped 11 bases, with 16 bases sitting between them. In nucleotides, the CDR3 is TGCAGTGCCCAGAGTCAGACAGCGGCTTTCTTT. It yields the protein CSAQSQTAAFF.

This chain uses TRBV12-3 or TRBV12-4 with TRBJ2-1; D is undetermined. Trimming removed 7 bases at V and 4 bases at J, with 11 bases between. This CDR3 is built from 13 residues. The CDR3 DNA reads as TGTGCCAGCACCCTTGGCCAGTACAATGAGCAGTTCTTC. This gives the protein CASTLGQYNEQFF.

The V gene is TRBV6-5, the J gene TRBJ2-1, with 14 bases that match TRBD2. The CDR3 has 14 residues. V lost 6 bases to trimming and J lost 7 bases; unmatched junction nucleotides: 2. Per germline, CDR1 MNHEY and CDR2 SVGAGI. For the CDR3, the DNA is TGTGCCAGCAGGACTAGCGGGGGGGGTAATGAGCAGTTCTTC. Protein: CASRTSGGGNEQFF.

The rearrangement links TRBV3-1 (or the pseudogene TRBV3-2) to TRBJ1-2; 9 bases are shared with TRBD1. This CDR3 region has 14 residues. Germline-derived CDR1 and CDR2 are LGHDT and YNNKEL (reference sequence). V shed 6 bases and J 2 bases; nucleotides not matched to a gene: 4. CDR3 nucleotide sequence: TGTGCCAGCAGTCCCGGGACAGGGAACTATGGCTACACCTTC. Translating gives CASSPGTGNYGYTF.